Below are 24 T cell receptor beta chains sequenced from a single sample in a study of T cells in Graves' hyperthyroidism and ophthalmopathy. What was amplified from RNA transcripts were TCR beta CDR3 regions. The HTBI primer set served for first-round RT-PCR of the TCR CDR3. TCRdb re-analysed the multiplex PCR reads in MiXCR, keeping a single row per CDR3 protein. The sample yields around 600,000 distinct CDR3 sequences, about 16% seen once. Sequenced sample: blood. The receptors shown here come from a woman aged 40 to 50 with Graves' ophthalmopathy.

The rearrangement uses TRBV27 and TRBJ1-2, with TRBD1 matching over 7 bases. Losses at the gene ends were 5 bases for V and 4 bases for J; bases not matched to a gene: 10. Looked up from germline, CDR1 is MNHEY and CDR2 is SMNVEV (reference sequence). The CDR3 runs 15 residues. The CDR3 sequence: CASSAGQAPAYGYTF. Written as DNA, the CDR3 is TGTGCCAGCAGTGCTGGACAGGCTCCGGCCTATGGCTACACCTTC.

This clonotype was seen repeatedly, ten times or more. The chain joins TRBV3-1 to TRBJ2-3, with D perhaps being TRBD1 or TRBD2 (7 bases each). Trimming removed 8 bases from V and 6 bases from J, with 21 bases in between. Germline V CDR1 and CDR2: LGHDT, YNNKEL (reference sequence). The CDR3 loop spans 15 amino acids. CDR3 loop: CASGSRGSGEDTQYF. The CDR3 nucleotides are TGTGCCAGCGGCAGCAGGGGGAGCGGGGAGGATACGCAGTATTTT.

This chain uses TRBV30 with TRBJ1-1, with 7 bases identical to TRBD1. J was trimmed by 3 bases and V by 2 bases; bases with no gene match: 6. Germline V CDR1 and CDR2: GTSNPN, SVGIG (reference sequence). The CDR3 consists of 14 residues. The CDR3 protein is CAWSLPDRYTEAFF. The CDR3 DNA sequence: TGTGCCTGGAGTTTACCGGACAGGTACACTGAAGCTTTCTTT.

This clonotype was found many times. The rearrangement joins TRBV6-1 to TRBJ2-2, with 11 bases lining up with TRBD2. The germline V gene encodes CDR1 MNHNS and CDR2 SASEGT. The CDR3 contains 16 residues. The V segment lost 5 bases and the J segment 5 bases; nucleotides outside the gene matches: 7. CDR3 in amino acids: CASSTSGRIATGELFF. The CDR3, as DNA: TGTGCCAGCAGTACTAGCGGGAGAATTGCTACCGGGGAGCTGTTTTTT.

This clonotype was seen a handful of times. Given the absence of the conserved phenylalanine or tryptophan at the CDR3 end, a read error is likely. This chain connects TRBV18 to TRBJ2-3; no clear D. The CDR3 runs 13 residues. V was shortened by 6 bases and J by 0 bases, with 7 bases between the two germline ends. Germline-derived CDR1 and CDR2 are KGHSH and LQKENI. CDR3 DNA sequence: TGTGCCAGCTCCGACGCTAGCACAGATACGCAGTATCTT. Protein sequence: CASSDASTDTQYL.

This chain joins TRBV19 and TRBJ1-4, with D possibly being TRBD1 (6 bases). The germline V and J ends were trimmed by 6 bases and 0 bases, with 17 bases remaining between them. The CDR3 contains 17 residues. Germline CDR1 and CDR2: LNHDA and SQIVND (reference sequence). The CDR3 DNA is TGTGCCAGTAGCGATACCGGACAGACTGCAACTAATGAAAAACTGTTTTTT. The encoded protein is CASSDTGQTATNEKLFF.

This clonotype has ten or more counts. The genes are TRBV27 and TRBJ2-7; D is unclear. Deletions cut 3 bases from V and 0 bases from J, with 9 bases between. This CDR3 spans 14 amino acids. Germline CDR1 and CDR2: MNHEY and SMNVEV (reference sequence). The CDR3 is CASSFAETSYEQYF. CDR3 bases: TGTGCCAGCAGTTTTGCGGAGACCTCCTACGAGCAGTACTTC.

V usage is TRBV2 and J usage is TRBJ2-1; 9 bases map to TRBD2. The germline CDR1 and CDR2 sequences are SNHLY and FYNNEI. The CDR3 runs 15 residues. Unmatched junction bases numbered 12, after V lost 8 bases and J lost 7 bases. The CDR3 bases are TGTGCCAGCCATCTCCGGGCGGGAGGGAATAATGAGCAGTTCTTC. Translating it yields CASHLRAGGNNEQFF.

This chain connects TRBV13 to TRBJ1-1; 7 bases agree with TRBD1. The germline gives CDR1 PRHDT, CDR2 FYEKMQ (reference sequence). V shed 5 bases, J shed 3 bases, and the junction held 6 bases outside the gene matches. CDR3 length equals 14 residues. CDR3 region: CASSPPGGHTEAFF. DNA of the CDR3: TGTGCCAGCAGCCCCCCAGGGGGGCACACTGAAGCTTTCTTT. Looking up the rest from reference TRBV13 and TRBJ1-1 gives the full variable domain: AAGVIQSPRHLIKEKRETATLKCYPIPRHDTVYWYQQGPGQDPQFLISFYEKMQSDKGSIPDRFSAQQFSDYHSELNMSSLELGDSALYFCASSPPGGHTEAFFGQGTRLTVV.

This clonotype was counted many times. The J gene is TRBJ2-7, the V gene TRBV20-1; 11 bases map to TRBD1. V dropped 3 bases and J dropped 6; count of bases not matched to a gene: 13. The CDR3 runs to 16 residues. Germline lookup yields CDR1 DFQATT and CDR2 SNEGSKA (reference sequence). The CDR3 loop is CSASLLPRGTGGEQYF. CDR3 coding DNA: TGCAGTGCTAGCCTCTTACCACGGGGGACAGGGGGCGAGCAGTACTTC.

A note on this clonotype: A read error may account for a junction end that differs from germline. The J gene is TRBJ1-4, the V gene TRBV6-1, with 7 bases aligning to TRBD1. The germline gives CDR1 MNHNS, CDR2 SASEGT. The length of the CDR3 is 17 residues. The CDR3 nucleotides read TGCGCCAGCAGTATTGGACCCCCGGGACAGACTAATGAAAAACTGTTTTTT. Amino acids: CASSIGPPGQTNEKLFF.

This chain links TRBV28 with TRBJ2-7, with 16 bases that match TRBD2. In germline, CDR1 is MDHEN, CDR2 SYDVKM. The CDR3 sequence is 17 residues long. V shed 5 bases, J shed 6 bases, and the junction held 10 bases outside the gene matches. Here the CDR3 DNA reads TGTGCCAGCAGTCCACCCGGGACTAGCGGGAGGGCTAGCGAGCAGTACTTC. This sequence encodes CASSPPGTSGRASEQYF.

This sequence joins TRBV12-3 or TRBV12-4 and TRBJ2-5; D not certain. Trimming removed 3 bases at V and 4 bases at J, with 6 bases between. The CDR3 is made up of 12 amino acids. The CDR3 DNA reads TGTGCCAGCAGTTTTACGACAGAGACCCAGTACTTC. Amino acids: CASSFTTETQYF.

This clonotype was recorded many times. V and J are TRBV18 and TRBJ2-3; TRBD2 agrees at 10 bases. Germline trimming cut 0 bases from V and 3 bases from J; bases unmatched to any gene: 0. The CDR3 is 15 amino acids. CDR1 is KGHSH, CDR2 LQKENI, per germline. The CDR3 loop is CASSPPGLATDTQYF. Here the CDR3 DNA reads TGTGCCAGCTCACCACCGGGACTAGCGACAGATACGCAGTATTTT.

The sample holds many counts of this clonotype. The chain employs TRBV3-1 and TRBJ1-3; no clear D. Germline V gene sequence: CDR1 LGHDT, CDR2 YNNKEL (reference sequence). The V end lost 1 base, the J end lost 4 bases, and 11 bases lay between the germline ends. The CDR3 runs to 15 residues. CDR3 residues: CASSQALTTGNTIYF. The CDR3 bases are TGTGCCAGCAGCCAAGCCTTGACAACCGGAAACACCATATATTTT.

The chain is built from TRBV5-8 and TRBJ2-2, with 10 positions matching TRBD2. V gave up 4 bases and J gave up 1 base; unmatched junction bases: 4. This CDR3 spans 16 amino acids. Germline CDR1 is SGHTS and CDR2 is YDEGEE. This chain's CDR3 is CASSPGLAENTGELFF. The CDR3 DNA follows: TGTGCCAGCAGCCCCGGACTAGCGGAGAACACCGGGGAGCTGTTTTTT.

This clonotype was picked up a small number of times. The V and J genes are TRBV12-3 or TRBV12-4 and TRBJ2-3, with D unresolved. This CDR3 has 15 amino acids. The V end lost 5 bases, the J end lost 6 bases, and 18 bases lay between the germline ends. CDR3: CASSGPEVRSDTQYF. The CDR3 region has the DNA TGTGCCAGCAGTGGGCCCGAGGTGCGGAGTGATACGCAGTATTTT.

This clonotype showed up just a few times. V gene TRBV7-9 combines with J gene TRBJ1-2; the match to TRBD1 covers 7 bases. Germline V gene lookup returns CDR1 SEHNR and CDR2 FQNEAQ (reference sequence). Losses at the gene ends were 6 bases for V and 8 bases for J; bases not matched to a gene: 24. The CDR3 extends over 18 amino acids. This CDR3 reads CASRPGQAEAAIKGGYTF. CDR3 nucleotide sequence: TGTGCCAGCAGGCCCGGACAGGCCGAGGCAGCAATCAAGGGGGGCTACACCTTC.

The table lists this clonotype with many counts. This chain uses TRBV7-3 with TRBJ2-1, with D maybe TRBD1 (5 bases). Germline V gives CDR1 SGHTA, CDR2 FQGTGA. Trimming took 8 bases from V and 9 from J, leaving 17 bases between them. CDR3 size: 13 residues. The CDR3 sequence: CASSLAGRSEQFF. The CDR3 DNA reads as TGTGCCAGCTCCTTGGCAGGGCGATCTGAGCAGTTCTTC.

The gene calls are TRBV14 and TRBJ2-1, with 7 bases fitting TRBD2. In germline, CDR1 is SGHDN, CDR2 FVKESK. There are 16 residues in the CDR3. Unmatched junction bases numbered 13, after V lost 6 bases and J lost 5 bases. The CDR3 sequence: CASRRAGEGAHNEQFF. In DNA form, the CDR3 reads TGTGCCAGCAGGCGGGCCGGGGAGGGCGCGCACAATGAGCAGTTCTTC. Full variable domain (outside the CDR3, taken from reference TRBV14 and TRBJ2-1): EAGVTQFPSHSVIEKGQTVTLRCDPISGHDNLYWYRRVMGKEIKFLLHFVKESKQDESGMPNNRFLAERTGGTYSTLKVQPAELEDSGVYFCASRRAGEGAHNEQFFGPGTRLTVL.

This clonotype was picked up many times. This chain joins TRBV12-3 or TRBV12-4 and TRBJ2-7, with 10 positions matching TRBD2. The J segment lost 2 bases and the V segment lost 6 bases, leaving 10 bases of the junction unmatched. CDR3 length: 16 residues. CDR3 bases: TGTGCCAGCAGCCGGACTAGCGGTCGATATCCCTACGAGCAGTACTTC. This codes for CASSRTSGRYPYEQYF.

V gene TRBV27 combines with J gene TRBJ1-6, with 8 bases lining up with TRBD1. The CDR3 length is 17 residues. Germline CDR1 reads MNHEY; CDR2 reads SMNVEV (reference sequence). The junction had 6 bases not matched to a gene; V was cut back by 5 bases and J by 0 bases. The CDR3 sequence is CASSPGTGASYNSPLHF. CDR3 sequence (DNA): TGTGCCAGCAGTCCCGGGACAGGCGCCTCCTATAATTCACCCCTCCACTTT.

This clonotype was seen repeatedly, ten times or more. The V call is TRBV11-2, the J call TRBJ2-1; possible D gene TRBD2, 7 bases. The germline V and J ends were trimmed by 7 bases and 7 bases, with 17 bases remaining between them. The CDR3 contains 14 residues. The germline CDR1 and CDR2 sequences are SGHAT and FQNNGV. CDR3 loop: CASTTLGGHNEQFF. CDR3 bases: TGTGCCAGCACCACCCTCGGGGGGCATAATGAGCAGTTCTTC.

CDR3 bases: TGCGCCAGCAGCCCTTACCCCGCGGGACAGGGTTACTTC. Amino acid sequence: CASSPYPAGQGYF. This sequence joins TRBV5-1 and TRBJ2-5; TRBD1 agrees at 9 bases. V was pared by 4 bases and J by 14 bases, with 12 bases of the junction left unmatched. This CDR3 is built from 13 residues. Germline CDR1 and CDR2: SGHRS and YFSETQ.